This TCR beta chain was profiled in a study of T cell repertoires in cytomegalovirus infection. Study in general: Signatures in public TCR beta sequences pointed to both CMV infection and matching HLA type.

Each CDR3 protein gets one entry after TCRdb re-called the reads with MiXCR. The sample consists of around 900,000 distinct CDR3 sequences, approximately 31% of them appearing once. General study results and limits: Clonotypes of TCR beta that were HLA-C-restricted and CMV-specific dominated the ex vivo response.

In this sample, this clonotype turned up many times. The antigen remains unidentified. J was trimmed by 6 bases and V by 5 bases; bases with no gene match: 6. Germline V CDR1 and CDR2: SEHNR, FQNEAQ (reference sequence). This CDR3 is built from 13 residues. The sequenced sample was cultured CD8+ T cells from PBMCs, obtained from culture after CMV antigen stimulation. The origin of this receptor is a human donor in good health (CMV status not recorded). Some clones in this sample may be carry-over from other donors' samples. V is TRBV7-9 and J is TRBJ1-1; 7 nucleotides line up with TRBD1. In nucleotides, the CDR3 is TGTGCCAGCAGCCGAGACAGGGCCCCTGAAGCTTTCTTT. It specifies CASSRDRAPEAFF.